The rows below give T cell receptor beta chains drawn from one sample of a study of blood T cell repertoires in COVID-19. Data came from immunoSEQ multiplex PCR; TCRdb stores just in-frame clones and leaves some out. The profile shows about 120,000 clones, approximately 86% of them singletons. The specimen sequenced was peripheral blood. These receptor sequences come from a woman aged 45-65 years with active or convalescent COVID-19. Each CDR3 is given with its conserved first and last residue. The order of the fields is clone size, V gene, D gene, J gene, CDR3 DNA, CDR3 protein. The D gene is left open where the match is weak. Not every row has a clone size; where given, it reads once, few, many or a size class.

-,TRBV7-6,-,TRBJ2-7,TGTGCCAGCAGCCAAAACAACGACAGAAGCTACGAGCAGTACTTC,CASSQNNDRSYEQYF
-,TRBV15,TRBD1,TRBJ1-5,TGTGCCACCAGCAGAGACCCTGGAGGGGGCCTCTTCAATCAGCCCCAGCATTTT,CATSRDPGGGLFNQPQHF
once,TRBV7-9,-,TRBJ2-1,TGTGCCAGCAGCTTATCGGGAGATTGGGGAAATGAGCAGTTCTTC,CASSLSGDWGNEQFF
-,TRBV13,-,TRBJ2-7,TGTGCCAGCAGCTCTGGACTCGACGAGCAGTACTTC,CASSSGLDEQYF
-,TRBV6-6,-,TRBJ1-6,TGTGCCAGCAGTCTCCAGAATTCACCCCTCCACTTT,CASSLQNSPLHF
-,TRBV4-3,-,TRBJ2-7,TGCGCCAGCAGCGAAAACAGGTTACTGGGCTACGAGCAGTACTTC,CASSENRLLGYEQYF
-,TRBV18,TRBD1,TRBJ2-7,TGTGCCAGCTCACCTTGGACAGGGGAGCACGAGCAGTACTTC,CASSPWTGEHEQYF
-,TRBV7-3,-,TRBJ2-3,TGTGCCAGCAGCTTGCTGGGGCTGAGCACAGATACGCAGTATTTT,CASSLLGLSTDTQYF
-,TRBV19,TRBD1,TRBJ1-1,TGTGCCAGTAGTATAGACCGACAGGGGAACACTGAAGCTTTCTTT,CASSIDRQGNTEAFF
-,TRBV19,TRBD2,TRBJ2-1,TGTGCCAGTAGTAGTTCCGGGACTAGCGGGATGCATGAGCAGTTCTTC,CASSSSGTSGMHEQFF
-,TRBV9,-,TRBJ2-1,TGTGCCAGCAGCGACGGAACCGGGACTTGGACCTACAATGAGCAGTTCTTC,CASSDGTGTWTYNEQFF
-,TRBV9,-,TRBJ2-2,TGTGCCAGCAGCGTAGTTAGTACCGGGGAGCTGTTTTTT,CASSVVSTGELFF
-,TRBV27,-,TRBJ1-2,TGTGCCAGCAGTTTATCGACTGCCTCTACCTATGGCTACACCTTC,CASSLSTASTYGYTF
-,TRBV5-1,TRBD2,TRBJ2-3,TGCGCCAGCAGCTTGGCTAGCGGCTTCACAGATACGCAGTATTTT,CASSLASGFTDTQYF
-,TRBV19,TRBD1,TRBJ1-1,TGTGCCAGTAGTCGAATGACAGGGGCTCACACTGAAGCTTTCTTT,CASSRMTGAHTEAFF
-,TRBV28,-,TRBJ2-7,TGTGCCAGCAGGGGGACAATCTACGAGCAGTACTTC,CASRGTIYEQYF
-,TRBV4-3,-,TRBJ1-4,TGCGCCAGCAGCCAAGATAGAGTATTCGCAACTAATGAAAAACTGTTTTTT,CASSQDRVFATNEKLFF
-,TRBV2,-,TRBJ1-1,TGTGCCAGCAGTGAAGCTAGGGGGAGGGCTGAAGCTTTCTTT,CASSEARGRAEAFF
once,TRBV28,TRBD1,TRBJ2-3,TGTGCCAGCAGTCCCAACCCGGACAGGTGGGGATTAGATACGCAGTATTTT,CASSPNPDRWGLDTQYF
once,TRBV5-1,-,TRBJ2-3,TGCGCCAGCAGCTTACAGACAAGCACAGATACGCAGTATTTT,CASSLQTSTDTQYF
-,TRBV10-3,TRBD2,TRBJ2-5,TGTGCCATCAGTGAGTCGGCTGGGCGCGGGAGCAGGGAGACCCAGTACTTC,CAISESAGRGSRETQYF
once,TRBV7-3,-,TRBJ1-1,TGTGCCAGCAGCTTAGGAGCCGGAAACACTGAAGCTTTCTTT,CASSLGAGNTEAFF
-,TRBV19,TRBD1,TRBJ1-4,TGTGCCAGTAGCACGACCGGTGCCGGGACAGGGGTGGTAAAACTGTTTTTT,CASSTTGAGTGVVKLFF
-,TRBV9,TRBD1,TRBJ1-4,TGTGCCAGCAGCGACTACAGGGGGCTTGGAATAACTAATGAAAAACTGTTTTTT,CASSDYRGLGITNEKLFF
-,TRBV10-3,-,TRBJ2-7,TGTGCCATCAGCGGCCCGGGGGACTACGAGCAGTACTTC,CAISGPGDYEQYF
-,TRBV9,TRBD2,TRBJ2-3,TGTGCCAGCAGCCAGCGGGAAAATACAGATACGCAGTATTTT,CASSQRENTDTQYF
-,TRBV28,TRBD1,TRBJ1-4,TGTGCCATTACGGGGACAGGGATTGAAAAACTGTTTTTT,CAITGTGIEKLFF
-,TRBV13,-,TRBJ2-7,TGTGCCAGCAGCCGGATCACAGGGATTGGAGCCTACGAGCAGTACTTC,CASSRITGIGAYEQYF